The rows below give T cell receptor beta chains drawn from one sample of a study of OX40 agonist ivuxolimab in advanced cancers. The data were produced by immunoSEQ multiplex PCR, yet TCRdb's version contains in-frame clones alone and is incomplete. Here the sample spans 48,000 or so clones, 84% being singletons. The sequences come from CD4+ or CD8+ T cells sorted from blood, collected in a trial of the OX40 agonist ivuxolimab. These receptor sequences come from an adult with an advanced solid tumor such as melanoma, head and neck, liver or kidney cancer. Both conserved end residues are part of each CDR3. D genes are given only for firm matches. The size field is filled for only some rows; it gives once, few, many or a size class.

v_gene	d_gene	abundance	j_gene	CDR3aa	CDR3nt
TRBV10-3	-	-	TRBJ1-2	CAISARGNYGYTF	TGTGCCATCAGTGCACGGGGAAACTATGGCTACACCTTC
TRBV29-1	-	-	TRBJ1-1	CSVHPEQGSGTEAFF	TGCAGCGTTCACCCGGAACAGGGAAGCGGCACTGAAGCTTTCTTT
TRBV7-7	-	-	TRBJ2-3	CASSLTTVDTQYF	TGTGCTAGCAGCTTGACGACAGTAGATACGCAGTATTTT
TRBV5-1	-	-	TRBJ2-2	CASSWKPRVTTNTGELFF	TGCGCCAGCAGCTGGAAACCCCGAGTCACGACTAACACCGGGGAGCTGTTTTTT
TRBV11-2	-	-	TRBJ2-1	CASSSVRSYNEQFF	TGTGCCAGCAGCTCGGTGAGGTCCTACAATGAGCAGTTCTTC
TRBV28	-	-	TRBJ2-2	CASTRGTGELFF	TGTGCCAGCACCAGGGGTACCGGGGAGCTGTTTTTT
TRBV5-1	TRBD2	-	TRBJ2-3	CASMDGRGGDTQYF	TGCGCCAGCATGGACGGGAGGGGCGGAGATACGCAGTATTTT
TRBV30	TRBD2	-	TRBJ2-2	CAWSVEAGGELFF	TGTGCCTGGAGTGTAGAAGCGGGGGGGGAGCTGTTTTTT
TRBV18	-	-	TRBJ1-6	CASSPQEFSYNSPLHF	TGTGCCAGCTCACCACAGGAGTTCTCCTATAATTCACCCCTCCACTTT
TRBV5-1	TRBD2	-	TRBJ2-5	CASSLRTSGRVGQETQYF	TGCGCCAGCAGCTTGAGGACTAGCGGGAGGGTGGGTCAAGAGACCCAGTACTTC
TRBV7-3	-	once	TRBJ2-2	CASSLGTMNTGELFF	TGTGCCAGCAGCTTAGGGACAATGAACACCGGGGAGCTGTTTTTT
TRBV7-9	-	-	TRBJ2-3	CASSFGRSETSTDTQYF	TGTGCCAGCAGCTTTGGCAGGTCTGAAACTAGCACAGATACGCAGTATTTT
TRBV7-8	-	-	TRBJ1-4	CASSLAQGISEKLFF	TGTGCCAGCAGCTTAGCTCAGGGGATCTCCGAAAAACTGTTTTTT
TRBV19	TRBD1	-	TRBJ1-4	CASSIATGAEEKLFF	TGTGCCAGTAGTATAGCCACAGGGGCTGAAGAAAAACTGTTTTTT
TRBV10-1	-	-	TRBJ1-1	CASSVGRDRSSKETEAFF	TGCGCCAGCAGTGTGGGCAGGGACCGTTCCTCAAAAGAGACTGAAGCTTTCTTT
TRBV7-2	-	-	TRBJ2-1	CASSLIGGGGNEQFF	TGTGCCAGCAGCCTCATCGGGGGAGGTGGCAATGAGCAGTTCTTC
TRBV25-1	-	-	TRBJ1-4	CASSDLRIGGDEKLFF	TGTGCCAGCAGTGACCTCCGTATAGGGGGGGATGAAAAACTGTTTTTT
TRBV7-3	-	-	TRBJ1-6	CASSQRGWASPLHF	TGTGCCAGCAGTCAGAGGGGGTGGGCTTCACCCCTCCACTTT
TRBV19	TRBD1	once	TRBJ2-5	CASSIGRTGRPQETQYF	TGTGCCAGTAGTATAGGTAGGACAGGGAGGCCCCAAGAGACCCAGTACTTC
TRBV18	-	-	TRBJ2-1	CASSPPQLSYNEQFF	TGTGCCAGCTCACCACCGCAGCTCTCCTACAATGAGCAGTTCTTC
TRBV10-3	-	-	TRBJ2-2	CAISGRQDPTGELFF	TGTGCCATCAGTGGGCGACAGGACCCCACCGGGGAGCTGTTTTTT
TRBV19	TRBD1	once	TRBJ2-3	CASRWRQGADTQYF	TGTGCCAGTAGGTGGAGGCAGGGGGCAGATACGCAGTATTTT
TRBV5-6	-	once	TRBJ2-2	CASSLGSYTGELFF	TGTGCCAGCAGCTTGGGGTCGTACACCGGGGAGCTGTTTTTT
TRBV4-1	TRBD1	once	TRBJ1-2	CASSQDRTGTGVNYGYTF	TGCGCCAGCAGCCAAGATCGAACCGGGACAGGGGTAAACTATGGCTACACCTTC
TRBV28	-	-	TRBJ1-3	CASSFAGALSGNTIYF	TGTGCCAGCAGTTTTGCAGGGGCGCTCTCTGGAAACACCATATATTTT
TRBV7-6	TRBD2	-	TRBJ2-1	CASSGTSGSGEQFF	TGTGCCAGCTCTGGGACTAGCGGGAGTGGTGAGCAGTTCTTC
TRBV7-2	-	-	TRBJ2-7	CASSHGRYEQYF	TGTGCCAGCAGTCATGGTAGATACGAGCAGTACTTC
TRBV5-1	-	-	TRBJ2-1	CASSLLEEQFF	TGCGCCAGCAGCTTGCTGGAGGAGCAGTTCTTC
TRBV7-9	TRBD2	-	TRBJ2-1	CASSRRSGSDEQFF	TGTGCCAGCAGTCGACGTAGCGGGAGTGATGAGCAGTTCTTC
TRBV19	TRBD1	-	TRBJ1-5	CASSIVQGASNQPQHF	TGTGCCAGTAGTATCGTACAGGGGGCCAGCAATCAGCCCCAGCATTTT
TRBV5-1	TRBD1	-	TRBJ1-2	CASKDTGTGLDGYTF	TGCGCCAGCAAGGACACGGGGACAGGGCTCGATGGCTACACCTTC
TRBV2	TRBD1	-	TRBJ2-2	CASMRDRVNTGELFF	TGTGCCAGCATGAGGGACAGGGTGAACACCGGGGAGCTGTTTTTT
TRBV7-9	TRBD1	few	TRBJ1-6	CASSFGTGVGRDYNSPLHF	TGTGCCAGCAGCTTCGGGACAGGGGTAGGAAGGGACTATAATTCACCCCTCCACTTT
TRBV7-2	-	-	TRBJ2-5	CASSPPGGTQYF	TGTGCCAGCAGCCCCCCCGGGGGGACCCAGTACTTC
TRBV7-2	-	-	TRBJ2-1	CASSPEPRDSGNEQFF	TGTGCCAGCAGCCCCGAGCCGCGGGATTCGGGGAATGAGCAGTTCTTC
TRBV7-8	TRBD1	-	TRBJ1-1	CASSLVGTGGALNTEAFF	TGTGCCAGCAGCTTAGTTGGGACAGGGGGGGCCCTGAACACTGAAGCTTTCTTT
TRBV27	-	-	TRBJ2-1	CASSQGKEQFF	TGTGCCAGCAGTCAGGGGAAGGAGCAGTTCTTC
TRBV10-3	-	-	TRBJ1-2	CAIKRQVSTDYGYTF	TGTGCCATCAAGCGACAGGTCTCTACTGACTATGGCTACACCTTC
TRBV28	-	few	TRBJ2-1	CASRGWGGKRDEQFF	TGTGCCAGCAGAGGGTGGGGGGGCAAGAGGGATGAGCAGTTCTTC
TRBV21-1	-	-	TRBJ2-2	CASSRRSRATNTGELFF	TGTGCCAGCAGCAGGCGTTCTCGGGCCACGAACACCGGGGAGCTGTTTTTT
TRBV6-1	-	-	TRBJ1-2	CASRLEANYGYTF	TGTGCCAGCCGGTTGGAGGCTAACTATGGCTACACCTTC
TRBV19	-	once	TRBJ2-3	CATESGVSTDTQYF	TGTGCCACTGAATCAGGGGTGAGCACAGATACGCAGTATTTT
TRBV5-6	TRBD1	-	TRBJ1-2	CASSLAGRGHYGYTF	TGTGCCAGCAGCTTGGCTGGGAGGGGGCATTATGGCTACACCTTC
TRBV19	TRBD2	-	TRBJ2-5	CASGATSGVTQYF	TGTGCCAGTGGAGCGACTAGCGGGGTTACCCAGTACTTC
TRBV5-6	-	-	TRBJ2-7	CASRLLGASREQYF	TGTGCCAGCAGGCTGTTGGGGGCGTCCCGCGAGCAGTACTTC
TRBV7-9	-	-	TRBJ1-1	CASSLGGGGSAFF	TGTGCCAGCAGCTTAGGGGGGGGAGGCTCAGCTTTCTTT
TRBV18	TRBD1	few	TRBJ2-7	CASSPPGTGVLYEQYF	TGTGCCAGCTCACCACCTGGGACAGGGGTACTCTACGAGCAGTACTTC
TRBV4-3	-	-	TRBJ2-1	CASSQSSRRSYNEQFF	TGCGCCAGCAGCCAATCTTCGAGGCGATCCTACAATGAGCAGTTCTTC
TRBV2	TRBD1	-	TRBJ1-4	CASSEGTGLATNEKLFF	TGTGCCAGCAGTGAGGGGACAGGACTTGCAACTAATGAAAAACTGTTTTTT
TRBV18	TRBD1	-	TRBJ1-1	CASSRVKGALNTEAFF	TGTGCCAGCTCGAGGGTAAAGGGGGCCTTGAACACTGAAGCTTTCTTT